Below, 27 T cell receptor beta chains from the same sample are listed, as sequenced in a study of T cell responses to AZD1222 COVID-19 vaccine. Clones were sequenced by immunoSEQ multiplex PCR, and TCRdb holds only the in-frame ones, with some missing. The table has under 150,000 clones, 75% to 90% seen once. The input for sequencing was peripheral blood, taken 28 days after the second AZD1222 dose. The receptors stem from an adult who received the AZD1222 COVID-19 vaccine.

The chain joins TRBV2 to TRBJ2-3, with a possible D match to TRBD1 (6 bases). Trimming stripped 6 bases from V and 7 bases from J, with 23 bases between. This CDR3 comprises 16 residues. CDR1 and CDR2 (germline): SNHLY, FYNNEI. The CDR3 coding sequence is TGTGCCAGCAGCGGCACCCGGGACAAGGAGAGGTATACGCAGTATTTT. Residues: CASSGTRDKERYTQYF.

The chain has TRBV6-1 and TRBJ1-2, with D possibly being TRBD1 (5 bases). Germline assignment: CDR1 MNHNS and CDR2 SASEGT. Trimming stripped 2 bases from V and 0 bases from J, with 10 bases between. The length of the CDR3 is 15 residues. This CDR3 is CASSEQGRANYGYTF. Written as DNA, the CDR3 is TGTGCCAGCAGTGAACAGGGTAGGGCTAACTATGGCTACACCTTC.

The chain couples TRBV6-2 or TRBV6-3 to TRBJ2-7; no clear D gene. V lost 6 bases, J lost 3 bases, and 12 bases lay in between. The CDR3 totals 13 residues. CDR1 MNHEY and CDR2 SVGEGT come from the germline V gene. The DNA of the CDR3 is TGTGCCAGCAGCGATCCCGCCGTCTACGAGCAGTACTTC. Its translation: CASSDPAVYEQYF.

The chain joins TRBV6-4 to TRBJ2-2; D assignment may be TRBD1 or TRBD2 (5 bases each). Deletions cut 6 bases from V and 4 bases from J, with 15 bases between. The CDR3 consists of 15 residues. Germline CDR1 and CDR2: MRHNA and SNTAGT. CDR3 in amino acids: CASRRQSGVTGELFF. The CDR3, as DNA: TGTGCCAGCAGAAGACAGAGCGGAGTCACCGGGGAGCTGTTTTTT.

This rearrangement joins TRBV6-2 or TRBV6-3 to TRBJ2-3; D is ambiguous. V was shortened by 2 bases and J by 4 bases, with 16 bases between the two germline ends. Germline values: CDR1 MNHEY, CDR2 SVGEGT. There are 16 residues in the CDR3. Here the CDR3 DNA reads TGTGCCAGCAGTTACCTTAACCTCAGTGGGCCAGATACGCAGTATTTT. It codes for CASSYLNLSGPDTQYF.

J is TRBJ1-6 and V is TRBV11-2, with D maybe TRBD1 (5 bases). V was pared by 8 bases and J by 8 bases, with 16 bases between. The V gene's germline CDR1 is SGHAT and CDR2 FQNNGV. The CDR3 runs to 14 residues. The CDR3 bases are TGTGCCAGCGCCCCGGGGCAGAGCCATTCACCCCTCCACTTT. The encoded protein is CASAPGQSHSPLHF.

A few counts support this clone. V is TRBV3-1 (or the pseudogene TRBV3-2) and J is TRBJ2-7; D possibly uses TRBD1 or TRBD2 (5 bases each). The V gene's germline CDR1 is LGHDT and CDR2 YNNKEL (reference sequence). The CDR3 consists of 15 residues. Trimming removed 1 base at V and 6 bases at J, with 16 bases between. This chain's CDR3 is CASSQVGTRLSEQYF. CDR3 DNA sequence: TGTGCCAGCAGCCAAGTGGGGACCCGTCTTTCCGAGCAGTACTTC.

The rearrangement links TRBV7-3 to TRBJ2-3; 12 bases are shared with TRBD2. J gave up 2 bases and V 6 bases, and 9 bases lay outside the gene matches. Germline CDR1 reads SGHTA; CDR2 reads FQGTGA. The length of the CDR3 is 17 residues. CDR3 in DNA: TGTGCCAGCAGTTCTAGCGGGAGGGGTTTTAACACAGATACGCAGTATTTT. It yields the protein CASSSSGRGFNTDTQYF.

This clone came up a few times. The chain joins TRBV19 to TRBJ2-1; the D gene is possibly TRBD2 (6 bases). Trimming removed 3 bases from V and 0 bases from J, with 9 bases in between. The CDR3 spans 15 residues. Germline V gives CDR1 LNHDA, CDR2 SQIVND (reference sequence). CDR3 residues: CASSIGGNSYNEQFF. CDR3 nucleotide sequence: TGTGCCAGTAGTATCGGGGGTAACTCCTACAATGAGCAGTTCTTC.

This clone was found once. The gene calls are TRBV19 and TRBJ1-1, with D perhaps matching TRBD1 (5 bases). The ends were cut back, 6 bases at V and 8 bases at J, with 16 bases in the middle. The V gene's germline CDR1 is LNHDA and CDR2 SQIVND (reference sequence). The CDR3 consists of 13 residues. The CDR3 reads CASSLNRGEEAFF. The CDR3 region has the DNA TGTGCCAGTAGCCTCAATCGGGGGGAAGAAGCTTTCTTT.

This chain links TRBV20-1 with TRBJ2-5; TRBD2 matches 9 bases. The CDR3 is 11 residues long. Germline assignment: CDR1 DFQATT and CDR2 SNEGSKA (reference sequence). Losses at the gene ends were 6 bases for V and 5 bases for J; bases not matched to a gene: 1. CDR3 in amino acids: CSATSGETQYF. In DNA form, the CDR3 reads TGCAGTGCGACTAGCGGTGAGACCCAGTACTTC.

V is TRBV2 and J is TRBJ2-3; 9 nucleotides line up with TRBD2. The germline V gene encodes CDR1 SNHLY and CDR2 FYNNEI. CDR3 length equals 15 residues. V dropped 2 bases and J dropped 3; count of bases not matched to a gene: 3. The CDR3 loop reads CASSEQRGETDTQYF. CDR3 sequence (DNA): TGTGCCAGCAGTGAACAGCGGGGGGAAACAGATACGCAGTATTTT.

V and J are TRBV28 and TRBJ2-1; 8 positions match TRBD2. This CDR3 spans 16 amino acids. V lost 6 bases and J lost 2; bases outside the gene matches: 9. Germline-derived CDR1 and CDR2 are MDHEN and SYDVKM. The CDR3 region has the DNA TGTGCCAGCAGCTACCTTCCCGGGAGGGCCTACAATGAGCAGTTCTTC. Encoded protein: CASSYLPGRAYNEQFF. The full variable domain, rest sourced from reference TRBV28 and TRBJ2-1, is DVKVTQSSRYLVKRTGEKVFLECVQDMDHENMFWYRQDPGLGLRLIYFSYDVKMKEKGDIPEGYSVSREKKERFSLILESASTNQTSMYLCASSYLPGRAYNEQFFGPGTRLTVL.

The chain carries TRBV9 and TRBJ1-4; D perhaps matches TRBD1 (6 bases). Trimming pared 0 bases from V and 7 bases from J, leaving 16 bases between. Germline V gene data show CDR1 as SGDLS and CDR2 as YYNGEE. This CDR3 contains 16 residues. CDR3 residues: CASSVDHRVIPEKLFF. The CDR3 nucleotides read TGTGCCAGCAGCGTAGACCACAGGGTAATTCCTGAAAAACTGTTTTTT.

The chain recombines TRBV6-5 with TRBJ2-7; 7 nucleotides agree with TRBD2. The CDR3 totals 13 residues. With V trimmed by 8 bases and J by 6 bases, 10 bases remained unmatched. Per germline, CDR1 MNHEY and CDR2 SVGAGI. The CDR3 DNA reads TGTGCCAGCGGTTTTCGGGGGGAACGCGAGCAGTACTTC. Encoded protein: CASGFRGEREQYF.

The chain combines TRBV14 with TRBJ2-7, with D perhaps matching TRBD2 (6 bases). The CDR3 length is 14 residues. The germline gives CDR1 SGHDN, CDR2 FVKESK. Between the trimmed V and J ends, which lost 1 base and 6 bases, there was a span of 13 bases. CDR3 sequence reads: CASSQVGGGLEQYV. CDR3 coding DNA: TGTGCCAGCAGCCAAGTCGGTGGGGGACTCGAGCAGTACGTC.

The J gene is TRBJ2-5, the V gene TRBV29-1; TRBD1 is a possible D gene (5 bases). The germline CDR1 and CDR2 sequences are SQVTM and ANQGSEA. V was cut by 2 bases and J by 5 bases, with 12 bases left in between. This CDR3 spans 13 amino acids. CDR3 bases: TGCAGCGTTGAACGGTACCAGGGCGAGACCCAGTACTTC. This codes for CSVERYQGETQYF.

The count of this clone is one. The V gene is TRBV19, the J gene TRBJ1-2; 7 bases map to TRBD1. V gave up 5 bases and J gave up 2 bases; unmatched junction bases: 5. The germline V gene encodes CDR1 LNHDA and CDR2 SQIVND (reference sequence). There are 14 residues in the CDR3. The CDR3 protein is CASSQRQGNYGYTF. The CDR3 DNA reads TGTGCCAGTAGTCAAAGACAGGGAAACTATGGCTACACCTTC.

The J gene is TRBJ1-2, the V gene TRBV11-2, with D uncertain. This CDR3 has 17 amino acids. V lost 5 bases and J lost 8, with 27 bases in between. Looked up from germline, CDR1 is SGHAT and CDR2 is FQNNGV. CDR3 in amino acids: CASSHYRGMLKVSGYTF. In DNA form, the CDR3 reads TGTGCCAGCAGCCACTATCGCGGGATGTTAAAAGTCTCCGGCTACACCTTC.

The CDR3 loop reads CASSLLAGRAFF. The DNA of the CDR3 is TGTGCCAGCAGTTTATTGGCTGGGCGAGCTTTCTTT. The V gene is TRBV27, the J gene TRBJ1-1; D gene unclear. CDR3 size: 12 residues. From germline, CDR1 is MNHEY and CDR2 SMNVEV (reference sequence). The germline V and J ends were trimmed by 1 base and 10 bases, with 10 bases remaining between them.

V gene TRBV4-3 combines with J gene TRBJ2-3, with TRBD1 identical over 9 bases. Germline V gene sequence: CDR1 LGHNA, CDR2 YSLEER. After removal of 4 bases from V and 0 bases from J, the junction contained 2 bases not matched to a gene. CDR3 length: 15 amino acids. This CDR3 reads CASSPGQGSTDTQYF. CDR3 sequence (DNA): TGCGCCAGCAGCCCGGGACAGGGTAGCACAGATACGCAGTATTTT.

The CDR3 nucleotides read TGTGCCAGCAGCTTAGCCCAGGGACTGGGAGGTGAGCAGTTCTTC. It is translated as CASSLAQGLGGEQFF. The chain recombines TRBV7-2 with TRBJ2-1; tentatively, D is TRBD2 (6 bases). The CDR3 sequence is 15 residues long. Germline loops: CDR1 SGHTA, CDR2 FQGNSA. Trimming shortened V by 0 bases and J by 9 bases, and 15 bases separated the two germline ends.

V gene TRBV28 combines with J gene TRBJ2-1; 8 nucleotides line up with TRBD1. CDR1 and CDR2 from the germline V gene are MDHEN and SYDVKM. Unmatched junction bases numbered 10, after V lost 6 bases and J lost 6 bases. The CDR3 spans 15 residues. The CDR3 reads CASSPSGTGRNEQFF. CDR3 bases: TGTGCCAGCAGCCCCTCCGGGACAGGACGCAATGAGCAGTTCTTC.

As for this clone: At one end the junction does not follow the germline gene, possibly because of a read error. This chain uses TRBV28 with TRBJ1-1; 7 bases are a match to TRBD1. Per germline, CDR1 MDHEN and CDR2 SYDVKM. This CDR3 is built from 13 residues. CDR3 sequence (DNA): TGTGCCGTTTGGGGACAGTCGTCCTTTATTCTGGACTTT. As protein: CAVWGQSSFILDF.

The table lists this clone with a count of one. The V call is TRBV28, the J call TRBJ1-2; no reliable D call. Germline values: CDR1 MDHEN, CDR2 SYDVKM. The CDR3 contains 14 residues. Trimming took off 5 bases at V and 1 base at J, with 11 bases between the two ends. DNA of the CDR3: TGTGCCAGCAGTGGGGTGAGGGTTAACTATGGCTACACCTTC. This gives the protein CASSGVRVNYGYTF.

Only one count was recorded for this clone. The chain combines TRBV27 with TRBJ1-6; 8 positions agree with TRBD1. Unmatched junction bases numbered 6, after V lost 2 bases and J lost 9 bases. CDR3 length equals 15 residues. Germline values: CDR1 MNHEY, CDR2 SMNVEV (reference sequence). CDR3 amino acids: CASSLGQGAGSPLHF. CDR3 nucleotide sequence: TGTGCCAGCAGTTTAGGGCAGGGGGCGGGTTCACCCCTCCACTTT.

The chain combines TRBV19 with TRBJ1-2; no definite D call. Germline CDR1 and CDR2: LNHDA and SQIVND (reference sequence). V lost 0 bases and J 2 bases, leaving 4 bases between the germline ends. The CDR3 extends over 13 amino acids. This CDR3 is CASSIDQNYGYTF. CDR3 coding DNA: TGTGCCAGTAGTATAGACCAGAACTATGGCTACACCTTC.